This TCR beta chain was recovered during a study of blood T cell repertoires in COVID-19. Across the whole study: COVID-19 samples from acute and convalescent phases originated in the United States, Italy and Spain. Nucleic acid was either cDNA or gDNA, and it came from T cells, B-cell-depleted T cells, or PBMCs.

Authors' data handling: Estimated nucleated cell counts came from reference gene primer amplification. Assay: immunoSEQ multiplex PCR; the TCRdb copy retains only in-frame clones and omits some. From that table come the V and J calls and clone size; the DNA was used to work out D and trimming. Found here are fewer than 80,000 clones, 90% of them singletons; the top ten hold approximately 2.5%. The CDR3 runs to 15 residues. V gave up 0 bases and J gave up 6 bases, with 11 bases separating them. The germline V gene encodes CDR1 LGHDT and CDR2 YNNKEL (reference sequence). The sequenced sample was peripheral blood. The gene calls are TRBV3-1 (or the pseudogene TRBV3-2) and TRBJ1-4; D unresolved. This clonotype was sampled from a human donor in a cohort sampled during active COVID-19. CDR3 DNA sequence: TGTGCCAGCAGCCAAGATTCGTCGCGGGATGAAAAACTGTTTTTT. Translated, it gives CASSQDSSRDEKLFF.